These 7 T cell receptor beta chains share one sample of origin, sequenced in a study of cytomegalovirus exposure and HLA in healthy donors. The PCR contained 60 Vbeta and 13 Jbeta primers. The protocol was immunoSEQ multiplex PCR, while the TCRdb copy is restricted to in-frame clones and leaves out a portion. The sample lists about 190,000 clones, roughly four fifths occurring once. Sequencing used PBMCs. The receptors stem from a woman aged 25 to 39 in good health and CMV-seropositive.

This rearrangement joins TRBV7-9 to TRBJ2-7; TRBD1 is a possible D gene (6 bases). Germline V gene sequence: CDR1 SEHNR, CDR2 FQNEAQ (reference sequence). CDR3 length: 14 amino acids. V lost 5 bases and J lost 3, with 14 bases in between. The CDR3 bases are TGTGCCAGCAGCATAACGACAGGTTTCTACGAGCAGTACTTC. Translating it yields CASSITTGFYEQYF.

Here the CDR3 reads CASSPTPSGIGGYTF. The CDR3 bases are TGTGCCAGCAGCCCGACTCCGTCGGGAATTGGGGGCTACACCTTC. The chain carries TRBV7-2 and TRBJ1-2; D ambiguous. Germline CDR1 SGHTA, CDR2 FQGNSA. The CDR3 length is 15 residues. V was cut by 5 bases and J by 8 bases, with 21 bases left in between.

CDR3 amino acids: CASSPTNRGRSDSTNEKLFF. CDR3 nucleotides: TGTGCCAGCTCACCGACCAACAGGGGGCGATCCGATTCAACTAATGAAAAACTGTTTTTT. The chain uses TRBV18 and TRBJ1-4; 9 bases line up with TRBD1. The CDR3 loop spans 20 amino acids. CDR1 and CDR2 from the germline V gene are KGHSH and LQKENI. The V and J ends lost 3 bases and 0 bases, in that order; junction bases with no gene match: 14.

In its sample, this clone was seen a few times. This rearrangement joins TRBV7-6 to TRBJ2-7; TRBD2 matches at 7 bases. V lost 1 base and J lost 3; bases outside the gene matches: 6. Germline loops: CDR1 SGHVS, CDR2 FNYEAQ. The CDR3 contains 15 residues. The CDR3 loop reads CASSLDLGGSYEQYF. The DNA for the CDR3 is TGTGCCAGCAGCTTAGATTTGGGCGGGAGCTACGAGCAGTACTTC. The complete variable domain, with remaining parts taken from reference TRBV7-6 and TRBJ2-7, reads GAGVSQSPRYKVTKRGQDVALRCDPISGHVSLYWYRQALGQGPEFLTYFNYEAQQDKSGLPNDRFSAERPEGSISTLTIQRTEQRDSAMYRCASSLDLGGSYEQYFGPGTRLTVT.

The chain employs TRBV4-1 and TRBJ1-1; tentatively, D is TRBD1 (6 bases). CDR3 length: 17 amino acids. Trimming stripped 0 bases from V and 4 bases from J, with 18 bases between. Germline V gene data show CDR1 as MGHRA and CDR2 as YSYEKL. DNA for the CDR3: TGCGCCAGCAGCCAAGATTTACAGGGCCTCTTTTCCACTGAAGCTTTCTTT. Translated: CASSQDLQGLFSTEAFF.

This clone came up a few times. This chain connects TRBV5-1 to TRBJ1-2; D might be TRBD1 (5 bases). Trimming left V 0 bases short and J 6 bases short, with 6 bases between. Germline-derived CDR1 and CDR2 are SGHRS and YFSETQ. The CDR3 has 12 residues. The CDR3: CASSLGQNGYTF. For the CDR3, the DNA is TGCGCCAGCAGCTTGGGACAGAATGGCTACACCTTC.

This clone was seen a handful of times. V is TRBV28 and J is TRBJ2-7; D is uncertain. Trimming stripped 4 bases from V and 2 bases from J, with 15 bases between. The CDR3 is 15 amino acids. Germline V gene data show CDR1 as MDHEN and CDR2 as SYDVKM. The CDR3 sequence is CASSSVAESAYEQYF. The CDR3 coding sequence is TGTGCCAGCAGTTCCGTCGCGGAAAGCGCCTACGAGCAGTACTTC.